The 20 T cell receptor beta chains below come from one sample, sequenced in a study of CD8 T cells in Susac syndrome. RNA, at about 0.5 to 1 ug, was reverse transcribed with random hexamers. One entry per CDR3 protein results from TCRdb running MiXCR on the immunoSEQ multiplex PCR reads. Of some 190,000 distinct CDR3 sequences in the sample, approximately 93% are singletons; the top ten hold 0.095% to 0.12%. The sequencing input was CD4+ T cells from PBMCs. All receptors derive from a human donor in good health.

The J gene is TRBJ1-2, the V gene TRBV5-6; D is unclear. Trimming pared 0 bases from V and 7 bases from J, leaving 10 bases between. This CDR3 has 13 residues. The germline gives CDR1 SGHDT, CDR2 YYEEEE. The CDR3 DNA reads as TGTGCCAGCAGCTTGGAGGCTCTGCCTGGCTACACCTTC. It encodes CASSLEALPGYTF.

The chain joins TRBV7-2 to TRBJ2-6; TRBD1 matches at 8 bases. This CDR3 comprises 17 residues. The germline CDR1 and CDR2 sequences are SGHTA and FQGNSA. The V segment lost 3 bases and the J segment 0 bases; nucleotides outside the gene matches: 4. The chain's CDR3 is CASSFNRGSSGANVLTF. CDR3 DNA: TGTGCCAGCAGCTTCAACAGGGGGTCCTCTGGGGCCAACGTCCTGACTTTC.

The chain is built from TRBV18 and TRBJ1-1; D is unresolved. CDR3 size: 15 residues. The germline V and J ends were trimmed by 2 bases and 1 base, with 11 bases remaining between them. Germline assignment: CDR1 KGHSH and CDR2 LQKENI. In nucleotides, the CDR3 is TGTGCCAGCTCACCAACGGATAGCCCGAACACTGAAGCTTTCTTT. This sequence encodes CASSPTDSPNTEAFF.

The chain recombines TRBV10-3 with TRBJ2-2, with a weak D call TRBD2 (6 bases). CDR1 is ENHRY and CDR2 is SYGVKD in the germline V gene. The CDR3 contains 16 residues. V lost 0 bases, J lost 1 base, and 9 bases lay in between. CDR3: CAISESWRENTGELFF. The CDR3 region has the DNA TGTGCCATCAGTGAGTCATGGAGGGAGAACACCGGGGAGCTGTTTTTT.

V and J are TRBV7-2 and TRBJ2-1; 13 nucleotides line up with TRBD2. J was trimmed by 9 bases and V by 5 bases; bases with no gene match: 7. Germline CDR1 is SGHTA and CDR2 is FQGNSA. This CDR3 is built from 15 residues. CDR3 sequence: CASSQLAGGRSEQFF. CDR3 DNA: TGTGCCAGCAGCCAACTAGCGGGGGGGCGGTCTGAGCAGTTCTTC.

The chain recombines TRBV19 with TRBJ2-1; maybe TRBD2 (5 bases). Germline V gives CDR1 LNHDA, CDR2 SQIVND (reference sequence). There are 13 residues in the CDR3. V was clipped by 5 bases and J by 9 bases, with 14 bases between them. DNA for the CDR3: TGTGCCAGTAGTCCGAGGGATCGGGGTGAGCAGTTCTTC. Protein sequence: CASSPRDRGEQFF.

The table lists this clonotype with a few counts. V and J are TRBV5-1 and TRBJ2-1, with D possibly called TRBD1 or TRBD2 (5 bases each). V shed 0 bases and J shed 2 bases, with 9 bases lying between them. This CDR3 contains 15 residues. Germline CDR1 is SGHRS and CDR2 is YFSETQ. CDR3 nucleotide sequence: TGCGCCAGCAGCTTGGCCGAGGGGACCTACAATGAGCAGTTCTTC. This codes for CASSLAEGTYNEQFF.

The chain carries TRBV20-1 and TRBJ1-5; D is ambiguous. This CDR3 is 12 amino acids long. CDR1 is DFQATT, CDR2 SNEGSKA, per germline (reference sequence). Trimming pared 3 bases from V and 6 bases from J, leaving 9 bases between. DNA of the CDR3: TGCAGTGCTAGCTTCCCCCTTCAGCCCCAGCATTTT. Its translation: CSASFPLQPQHF.

V gene TRBV27 combines with J gene TRBJ2-1, with 7 bases identical to TRBD2. V lost 5 bases and J lost 4; bases outside the gene matches: 11. CDR1 and CDR2 (germline): MNHEY, SMNVEV (reference sequence). The CDR3 has 16 residues. CDR3 bases: TGTGCCAGCAGTCCCCGGAGGCTAGCGGCGTACAATGAGCAGTTCTTC. Translation: CASSPRRLAAYNEQFF.

The chain links TRBV27 to TRBJ2-2, with 7 bases aligning to TRBD1. This CDR3 region has 16 residues. V lost 5 bases and J lost 2; bases outside the gene matches: 8. Germline values: CDR1 MNHEY, CDR2 SMNVEV (reference sequence). The CDR3 nucleotides are TGTGCCAGCAGTCCAACCGGGACAGCCAACACCGGGGAGCTGTTTTTT. Translation gives CASSPTGTANTGELFF.

The chain combines TRBV5-1 with TRBJ2-7; D unclear. CDR1 is SGHRS, CDR2 YFSETQ, per germline. The CDR3 extends over 11 amino acids. Trimming removed 4 bases at V and 4 bases at J, with 6 bases between. CDR3 in amino acids: CASSNEYEQYV. CDR3 sequence (DNA): TGCGCCAGCAGCAATGAGTACGAGCAGTACGTC.

The rearrangement uses TRBV7-3 and TRBJ1-1, with D uncertain. Germline CDR1 reads SGHTA; CDR2 reads FQGTGA. The V and J ends lost 5 bases and 1 base respectively, with 14 bases between them. The CDR3 length is 15 residues. The CDR3 nucleotides are TGTGCCAGCAGCCCACACGGACCTTCGAACACTGAAGCTTTCTTT. Protein product: CASSPHGPSNTEAFF.

CDR3 nucleotides: TGTGCCAGCAGCTTATTGGGACAATTGGGGCAGTACGTC. This sequence encodes CASSLLGQLGQYV. The chain employs TRBV7-9 and TRBJ2-7, with D maybe TRBD1 (6 bases). The germline V and J ends were trimmed by 2 bases and 9 bases, with 14 bases remaining between them. This CDR3 region has 13 residues. The germline CDR1 and CDR2 sequences are SEHNR and FQNEAQ (reference sequence).

This clonotype was seen a single time. The rearrangement links TRBV7-8 to TRBJ1-2, with TRBD1 as a possible D gene (5 bases). V lost 4 bases and J 4 bases, leaving 13 bases between the germline ends. This CDR3 is 14 amino acids long. Germline loops: CDR1 SGHVS, CDR2 FQNEAQ. The chain's CDR3 is CASSSAGWGYGYTF. For the CDR3, the DNA is TGTGCCAGCAGCTCGGCAGGGTGGGGCTATGGCTACACCTTC.

CDR3 loop: CASSGLRDRVTGNTIYF. The CDR3 nucleotides are TGTGCCAGCAGCGGTCTCCGGGACAGGGTAACCGGAAACACCATATATTTT. The gene calls are TRBV9 and TRBJ1-3; 9 bases fit TRBD1. The CDR3 is made up of 17 amino acids. V lost 3 bases and J lost 4; bases outside the gene matches: 11. Germline assignment: CDR1 SGDLS and CDR2 YYNGEE.

This chain connects TRBV12-3 or TRBV12-4 to TRBJ2-2; D is ambiguous. CDR3 length equals 13 residues. V was shortened by 5 bases and J by 5 bases, with 9 bases between the two germline ends. CDR3 bases: TGTGCCAGCAGTCCTCAAGGGACCGGGGAGCTGTTTTTT. It specifies CASSPQGTGELFF.

This clonotype was observed a single time. The genes are TRBV5-1 and TRBJ2-6; either TRBD1 or TRBD2 may supply D (6 bases each). With 5 bases removed from V and 2 bases from J, the gap between germline ends came to 17 bases. This CDR3 spans 17 amino acids. Germline loops: CDR1 SGHRS, CDR2 YFSETQ. The CDR3 reads CASSFTGAGTGANVLTF. The CDR3 DNA follows: TGCGCCAGCAGTTTTACGGGGGCCGGCACTGGGGCCAACGTCCTGACTTTC.

CDR3 sequence (DNA): TGTGCCAGCAGCTTGGGCAGCACGTCCTATGGCTACACCTTC. It encodes CASSLGSTSYGYTF. This chain uses TRBV5-6 with TRBJ1-2; no reliable D call. V dropped 0 bases and J dropped 4 bases, with 10 bases sitting between them. The CDR3 totals 14 residues. CDR1 is SGHDT, CDR2 YYEEEE, per germline.

The V call is TRBV5-1, the J call TRBJ2-4; perhaps TRBD2 as D (5 bases). V lost 0 bases to trimming and J lost 10 bases, with 14 bases between them. In germline, CDR1 is SGHRS, CDR2 YFSETQ. CDR3 length equals 14 residues. The CDR3 loop is CASSLDGVGYIQYF. CDR3 DNA: TGCGCCAGCAGCTTGGACGGGGTCGGTTATATTCAGTACTTC.

This chain connects TRBV18 to TRBJ1-5; 10 bases map to TRBD1. The V gene's germline CDR1 is KGHSH and CDR2 LQKENI. V lost 5 bases to trimming and J lost 3 bases; unmatched junction nucleotides: 1. The CDR3 has 14 amino acids. CDR3 DNA sequence: TGTGCCAGCTCAGGGACAGGGGTCAATCAGCCCCAGCATTTT. Translation gives CASSGTGVNQPQHF.